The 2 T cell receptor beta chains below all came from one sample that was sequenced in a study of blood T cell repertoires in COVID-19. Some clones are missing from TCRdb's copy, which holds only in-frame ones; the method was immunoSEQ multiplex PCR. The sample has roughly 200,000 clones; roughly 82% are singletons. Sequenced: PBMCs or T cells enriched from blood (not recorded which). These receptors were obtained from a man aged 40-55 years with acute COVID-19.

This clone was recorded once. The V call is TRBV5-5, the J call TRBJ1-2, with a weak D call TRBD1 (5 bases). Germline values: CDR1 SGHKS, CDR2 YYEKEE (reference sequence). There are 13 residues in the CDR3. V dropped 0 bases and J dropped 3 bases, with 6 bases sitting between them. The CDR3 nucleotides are TGTGCCAGCAGCTTGGGGGGCGACTATGGCTACACCTTC. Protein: CASSLGGDYGYTF.

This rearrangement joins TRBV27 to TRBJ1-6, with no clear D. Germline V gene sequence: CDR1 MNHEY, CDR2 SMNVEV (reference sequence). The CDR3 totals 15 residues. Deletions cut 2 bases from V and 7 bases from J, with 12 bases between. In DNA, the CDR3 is TGTGCCAGCAGTTTAGGAGGGCGGAACAATTCACCCCTCCACTTT. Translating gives CASSLGGRNNSPLHF.